The entry below describes one T cell receptor beta chain. This table comes from immunoSEQ multiplex PCR, and its TCRdb copy is limited to in-frame clones, with some not included. Of about 180,000 clones in the sample, about 91% are singletons; the top ten hold roughly 4.2%. Germline CDR1 is LNHDA and CDR2 is SQIVND (reference sequence). The CDR3 contains 12 residues. Trimming took off 5 bases at V and 11 bases at J, with 15 bases between the two ends. The data derive from a study of blood T cell repertoires in COVID-19. Study overall: The study drew acute and convalescent COVID-19 samples from the United States, Italy and Spain.

The sequenced sample was peripheral blood. The sequence derives from a woman aged 25 to 39 with acute or convalescent COVID-19. The chain combines TRBV19 with TRBJ1-1; D gene ambiguous. The DNA of the CDR3 is TGTGCCAGTAGTCGGACGGGGAGGTATGCTTTCTTT. It encodes CASSRTGRYAFF.